This T cell receptor beta chain originates from a study of vaccination effects on CD4 cells after COVID-19. Pools of viral peptides were used by the ViraFEST assay to expand antigen-specific CD4+ T cells ahead of sequencing. The authors isolated CD4+ T cells after around nine days of culture. Vaccine recipients had no previous SARS-CoV-2 infection; their nucleocapsid antibodies were negative. Points on this clone: The antigen remains unidentified.

TCRdb's copy holds only in-frame clones and misses some; the assay was immunoSEQ multiplex PCR. This table has about 71,000 clones, roughly 72% appearing once. This receptor was taken from a human donor who received a COVID-19 vaccine. This specimen was CD4+ T cells from PBMCs cultured with HCoV-OC43 spike peptides, taken before COVID-19 vaccination. The subset is: HCoV-OC43 spike overlapping peptide pool stimulation.

The CDR3 sequence: CASNGGRNEQFF. DNA for the CDR3: TGTGCCAGCAACGGGGGGCGAAATGAGCAGTTCTTC. The chain combines TRBV2 with TRBJ2-1; the D gene is possibly TRBD2 (7 bases). V was shortened by 7 bases and J by 7 bases, with 11 bases between the two germline ends. The germline gives CDR1 SNHLY, CDR2 FYNNEI. This CDR3 contains 12 residues. Based on the CDR3 plus reference TRBV2 and TRBJ2-1, the full variable domain is EPEVTQTPSHQVTQMGQEVILRCVPISNHLYFYWYRQILGQKVEFLVSFYNNEISEKSEIFDDQFSVERPDGSNFTLKIRSTKLEDSAMYFCASNGGRNEQFFGPGTRLTVL.